A selection of T cell receptor beta chains follows, all from one sample in a study of cytomegalovirus exposure and HLA in healthy donors. Some clones are missing from TCRdb's copy, which holds only in-frame ones; the method was immunoSEQ multiplex PCR. Of 90,000 to 130,000 clones listed, 76% are singletons. The sequencing input was PBMCs. Receptor source: a man aged 25 to 45 in good health and CMV-seropositive. The CDR3 runs from the conserved cysteine through the conserved F or W. The order of the fields is D gene, clone size, V gene, J gene, CDR3 protein, CDR3 DNA. D genes are given only for firm matches. Clone size is given for some rows only: seen once, a few or many times, or a class if the clone is expanded.

D: NA
size: NA
V: TRBV7-2
J: TRBJ1-6
CDR3: CASSLDRDNSPLHF
DNA: TGTGCCAGCAGCTTAGACAGGGACAATTCACCCCTCCACTTT

D: TRBD1
size: few
V: TRBV2
J: TRBJ1-1
CDR3: CASSGTGSLTEAFF
DNA: TGTGCCAGCAGTGGGACAGGGAGTCTCACTGAAGCTTTCTTT

D: TRBD2
size: NA
V: TRBV28
J: TRBJ2-1
CDR3: CASSLSSGGANEQFF
DNA: TGTGCCAGCAGTTTGTCTAGCGGGGGGGCTAATGAGCAGTTCTTC

D: TRBD1
size: NA
V: TRBV5-1
J: TRBJ2-7
CDR3: CASSWGQGAYEQYF
DNA: TGCGCCAGCAGCTGGGGGCAGGGGGCATACGAGCAGTACTTC

D: NA
size: NA
V: TRBV4-1
J: TRBJ1-3
CDR3: CASSQVSILQVSGNTIYF
DNA: TGCGCCAGCAGCCAAGTCTCAATTCTCCAGGTCTCTGGAAACACCATATATTTT

D: NA
size: NA
V: TRBV11-2
J: TRBJ1-5
CDR3: CASSLGTGHQPQHF
DNA: TGTGCCAGCAGCTTAGGAACAGGACATCAGCCCCAGCATTTT

D: TRBD1
size: few
V: TRBV30
J: TRBJ1-2
CDR3: CAWNRPGGAVRGYTF
DNA: TGTGCCTGGAATAGACCAGGGGGCGCGGTCAGGGGCTACACCTTC

D: TRBD1
size: NA
V: TRBV28
J: TRBJ2-5
CDR3: CASSLRDRGQETQYF
DNA: TGTGCCAGCAGCTTGCGAGACAGGGGGCAGGAGACCCAGTACTTC

D: TRBD2
size: NA
V: TRBV27
J: TRBJ2-1
CDR3: CASSYISGTFNEQFF
DNA: TGTGCCAGCAGTTATATTAGCGGGACCTTCAATGAGCAGTTCTTC

D: NA
size: NA
V: TRBV4-3
J: TRBJ2-3
CDR3: CASSRSGSTDTQYF
DNA: TGCGCCAGCAGTCGCTCGGGAAGCACAGATACGCAGTATTTT

D: NA
size: few
V: TRBV7-8
J: TRBJ2-1
CDR3: CASSPPPGADNEQFF
DNA: TGTGCCAGCAGTCCCCCTCCTGGAGCGGACAATGAGCAGTTCTTC

D: TRBD1
size: few
V: TRBV6-6
J: TRBJ1-1
CDR3: CASSYSGQGKTEAFF
DNA: TGTGCCAGCAGTTACTCAGGACAGGGTAAGACTGAAGCTTTCTTT

D: TRBD2
size: NA
V: TRBV14
J: TRBJ2-1
CDR3: CASSQQLAGGLNEQFF
DNA: TGTGCCAGCAGCCAGCAACTAGCGGGGGGTCTGAATGAGCAGTTCTTC

D: TRBD1
size: NA
V: TRBV9
J: TRBJ2-1
CDR3: CASSVGQGAYNEQFF
DNA: TGTGCCAGCAGCGTGGGACAGGGGGCTTACAATGAGCAGTTCTTC

D: TRBD1
size: NA
V: TRBV15
J: TRBJ1-2
CDR3: CATSRETGGVYGYTF
DNA: TGTGCCACCAGCAGGGAGACAGGGGGAGTCTATGGCTACACCTTC

D: NA
size: NA
V: TRBV4-3
J: TRBJ1-1
CDR3: CASSQRGPLLLGNTEAFF
DNA: TGCGCCAGCAGCCAAAGGGGTCCGCTTCTTCTAGGGAACACTGAAGCTTTCTTT

D: NA
size: NA
V: TRBV5-4
J: TRBJ1-2
CDR3: CASSPVRGSSNDYTF
DNA: TGTGCCAGCAGTCCGGTGCGGGGCAGCTCTAACGACTACACCTTC

D: TRBD2
size: NA
V: TRBV29-1
J: TRBJ2-1
CDR3: CSVTVLGLATFSYNEQFF
DNA: TGCAGCGTTACGGTACTGGGACTAGCTACGTTCTCCTACAATGAGCAGTTCTTC

D: TRBD2
size: NA
V: TRBV29-1
J: TRBJ2-1
CDR3: CSVVGGRGIDEQFF
DNA: TGCAGCGTTGTCGGCGGGAGGGGAATCGATGAGCAGTTCTTC

D: NA
size: NA
V: TRBV5-8
J: TRBJ1-1
CDR3: CASSPDSEAFF
DNA: TGTGCCAGCAGCCCGGACAGTGAAGCTTTCTTT

D: NA
size: NA
V: TRBV5-5
J: TRBJ1-3
CDR3: CASSQTGSGNTIYF
DNA: TGTGCCAGCAGCCAAACAGGGTCTGGAAACACCATATATTTT

D: NA
size: NA
V: TRBV27
J: TRBJ2-7
CDR3: CASKLTGSYEQYF
DNA: TGTGCCAGCAAGCTGACAGGCAGCTACGAGCAGTACTTC

D: NA
size: NA
V: TRBV6-5
J: TRBJ2-5
CDR3: CASRERAAGETQYF
DNA: TGTGCCAGCCGAGAGAGGGCCGCCGGGGAGACCCAGTACTTC

D: NA
size: NA
V: TRBV5-1
J: TRBJ2-3
CDR3: CASSPSKWGGTDTQYF
DNA: TGCGCCAGCAGCCCATCCAAGTGGGGGGGCACAGATACGCAGTATTTT

D: NA
size: NA
V: TRBV28
J: TRBJ1-5
CDR3: CASSLYGQPQHF
DNA: TGTGCCAGCAGTTTATATGGCCAGCCCCAGCATTTT

D: TRBD1
size: NA
V: TRBV7-3
J: TRBJ2-2
CDR3: CASSGQGPGELFF
DNA: TGTGCCAGCAGCGGACAGGGTCCCGGGGAGCTGTTTTTT

D: TRBD1
size: NA
V: TRBV11-2
J: TRBJ1-5
CDR3: CASSFGTGFNQPQHF
DNA: TGTGCCAGCAGCTTTGGGACAGGGTTCAATCAGCCCCAGCATTTT

D: NA
size: NA
V: TRBV28
J: TRBJ2-3
CDR3: CASSRDYTDTQYF
DNA: TGTGCCAGCAGTCGAGATTACACAGATACGCAGTATTTT

D: TRBD1
size: NA
V: TRBV28
J: TRBJ1-1
CDR3: CASSFPGTANTEAFF
DNA: TGTGCCAGCAGTTTCCCCGGGACAGCAAACACTGAAGCTTTCTTT

D: TRBD2
size: NA
V: TRBV4-3
J: TRBJ2-3
CDR3: CASSQRLAGSTDTQYF
DNA: TGCGCCAGCAGCCAACGACTAGCGGGGAGCACAGATACGCAGTATTTT

D: NA
size: NA
V: TRBV11-3
J: TRBJ2-3
CDR3: CASSLGSTSTDTQYF
DNA: TGTGCCAGCAGCCTCGGTTCTACTAGCACAGATACGCAGTATTTT

D: NA
size: NA
V: TRBV7-2
J: TRBJ2-5
CDR3: CASSFSQGANWETQYF
DNA: TGTGCCAGCAGCTTCTCACAGGGCGCAAATTGGGAGACCCAGTACTTC

D: TRBD1
size: NA
V: TRBV28
J: TRBJ1-1
CDR3: CASGQGYTEAFF
DNA: TGTGCCAGCGGACAGGGCTACACTGAAGCTTTCTTT

D: NA
size: few
V: TRBV6-5
J: TRBJ1-5
CDR3: CASSRTVNQPQHF
DNA: TGTGCCAGCAGCAGGACAGTCAATCAGCCCCAGCATTTT

D: NA
size: NA
V: TRBV9
J: TRBJ1-6
CDR3: CASSVQDDYNSPLHF
DNA: TGTGCCAGCAGCGTTCAGGATGACTATAATTCACCCCTCCACTTT

D: NA
size: NA
V: TRBV6-5
J: TRBJ1-2
CDR3: CASSYANYGYTF
DNA: TGTGCCAGCAGTTACGCGAACTATGGCTACACCTTC

D: NA
size: NA
V: TRBV28
J: TRBJ1-4
CDR3: CASSLSGHLLGKEKLFF
DNA: TGTGCCAGCAGTTTGTCGGGACATCTTCTCGGGAAAGAAAAACTGTTTTTT

D: TRBD2
size: NA
V: TRBV6-6
J: TRBJ2-1
CDR3: CASTLGGSFNEQFF
DNA: TGTGCCAGCACTCTGGGGGGGTCTTTCAATGAGCAGTTCTTC

D: NA
size: few
V: TRBV7-2
J: TRBJ2-7
CDR3: CASSSTGNPYEQYF
DNA: TGTGCCAGCAGCTCTACAGGGAACCCCTACGAGCAGTACTTC

D: NA
size: NA
V: TRBV23-1
J: TRBJ2-7
CDR3: CASSQARRIFYEQYF
DNA: TGCGCCAGCAGTCAAGCCAGAAGAATTTTCTACGAGCAGTACTTC

D: NA
size: NA
V: TRBV7-3
J: TRBJ2-2
CDR3: CASSEQGWYTGELFF
DNA: TGTGCCAGCAGCGAACAGGGATGGTACACCGGGGAGCTGTTTTTT

D: NA
size: NA
V: TRBV2
J: TRBJ2-3
CDR3: CASRYPRGALDTQYF
DNA: TGTGCCAGCAGATACCCCAGGGGGGCGCTGGATACGCAGTATTTT

D: TRBD2
size: once
V: TRBV19
J: TRBJ2-1
CDR3: CASSIASGGPYEQFF
DNA: TGTGCCAGTAGTATAGCTAGCGGGGGGCCCTATGAGCAGTTCTTC

D: NA
size: NA
V: TRBV19
J: TRBJ1-2
CDR3: CASSVTGGYTF
DNA: TGTGCCAGTAGCGTCACGGGAGGCTACACCTTC

D: NA
size: NA
V: TRBV15
J: TRBJ2-5
CDR3: CATSKGVEETQYF
DNA: TGTGCCACCAGCAAGGGGGTCGAGGAGACCCAGTACTTC

D: NA
size: NA
V: TRBV7-9
J: TRBJ2-7
CDR3: CASSNTRQASYEQYF
DNA: TGTGCCAGCAGCAACACGCGACAGGCGTCCTACGAGCAGTACTTC

D: NA
size: NA
V: TRBV15
J: TRBJ1-1
CDR3: CATSTRENTEAFF
DNA: TGTGCCACCAGCACCCGGGAGAACACTGAAGCTTTCTTT

D: NA
size: NA
V: TRBV5-7
J: TRBJ1-1
CDR3: CASTRGFEAFF
DNA: TGTGCCAGCACTCGGGGATTTGAAGCTTTCTTT

D: NA
size: NA
V: TRBV30
J: TRBJ2-1
CDR3: CAWSGEAIEQFF
DNA: TGTGCCTGGAGTGGCGAGGCTATTGAGCAGTTCTTC

D: NA
size: NA
V: TRBV11-2
J: TRBJ2-7
CDR3: CASSRGLSDSYEQYF
DNA: TGTGCCAGCAGCCGCGGACTAAGCGATTCCTACGAGCAGTACTTC

D: TRBD1
size: NA
V: TRBV7-2
J: TRBJ2-7
CDR3: CASSSGQGAYEQYF
DNA: TGTGCCAGCAGCTCCGGACAGGGGGCCTACGAGCAGTACTTC

D: TRBD2
size: NA
V: TRBV9
J: TRBJ2-3
CDR3: CASSVVASGGAADTQYF
DNA: TGTGCCAGCAGCGTAGTGGCTAGCGGGGGGGCCGCAGATACGCAGTATTTT